Shown below are 24 T cell receptor beta chains from a single sample sequenced in a study of cytomegalovirus exposure and HLA in healthy donors. The primer mix had 60 Vbeta and 13 Jbeta primers. Profiled with immunoSEQ multiplex PCR; TCRdb holds only in-frame clones, not every one. The sample includes some 190,000 clones, 70% to 80% of them seen just once. Sequencing used PBMCs. The receptor source for this set is a woman aged 30 to 39 in good health and CMV-seropositive.

This rearrangement joins TRBV9 to TRBJ2-7, with D uncertain. The CDR3 contains 15 residues. The germline V gene has CDR1 SGDLS and CDR2 YYNGEE. With 4 bases removed from V and 0 bases from J, the gap between germline ends came to 14 bases. The chain's CDR3 is CASSPRGTSSYEQYF. CDR3 nucleotide sequence: TGTGCCAGCAGCCCTAGAGGAACAAGCTCCTACGAGCAGTACTTC.

This chain connects TRBV11-3 to TRBJ2-4; no reliable D call. With 1 base removed from V and 7 bases from J, the gap between germline ends came to 8 bases. This CDR3 contains 13 residues. Germline assignment: CDR1 SGHNT and CDR2 YENEEA. The CDR3 region is CASSLAGSNIQYF. CDR3 DNA sequence: TGTGCCAGCAGCTTAGCAGGTTCTAACATTCAGTACTTC.

The chain recombines TRBV5-1 with TRBJ1-5; TRBD1 matches 7 bases. This CDR3 comprises 17 residues. The V and J ends lost 4 bases and 5 bases, in that order; junction bases with no gene match: 15. Germline CDR1 and CDR2: SGHRS and YFSETQ. The CDR3 here is CASSLVPRQGADQPQHF. CDR3 nucleotide sequence: TGCGCCAGCAGCCTCGTCCCAAGACAGGGTGCAGATCAGCCCCAGCATTTT.

On this clone itself: Other DNA sequences in the sample encode the same CDR3. V and J are TRBV6-1 and TRBJ1-1; 8 bases are shared with TRBD1. Germline V gene lookup returns CDR1 MNHNS and CDR2 SASEGT. The CDR3 is 15 amino acids. With 3 bases clipped from V and 1 base from J, the junction kept 4 bases outside the gene matches. CDR3: CASSDNRGKNTEAFF. Written as DNA, the CDR3 is TGTGCCAGCAGTGACAACAGGGGGAAGAACACTGAAGCTTTCTTT.

The rearrangement links TRBV28 to TRBJ2-1; D is possibly TRBD1 (5 bases). V was shortened by 8 bases and J by 3 bases, with 14 bases between the two germline ends. The CDR3 contains 14 residues. Germline V gene data show CDR1 as MDHEN and CDR2 as SYDVKM. CDR3: CASDGGADYNEQFF. Here the CDR3 DNA reads TGTGCCAGCGACGGTGGGGCGGACTACAATGAGCAGTTCTTC.

The rearrangement links TRBV9 to TRBJ1-1; 8 positions agree with TRBD1. The J segment lost 10 bases and the V segment lost 0 bases, leaving 11 bases of the junction unmatched. The germline CDR1 and CDR2 sequences are SGDLS and YYNGEE. CDR3 length equals 15 residues. CDR3 sequence reads: CASSVGETGGVAAFF. CDR3 nucleotide sequence: TGTGCCAGCAGCGTAGGAGAAACAGGGGGAGTAGCAGCTTTCTTT.

The chain combines TRBV29-1 with TRBJ1-2, with 10 bases lining up with TRBD1. Germline assignment: CDR1 SQVTM and CDR2 ANQGSEA. The CDR3 has 13 amino acids. The V segment lost 5 bases and the J segment 5 bases; nucleotides outside the gene matches: 5. The CDR3 DNA sequence: TGCAGCGTTCGGACAGGGGGTGGGTATGGCTACACCTTC. Translation: CSVRTGGGYGYTF.

This clone occurred a few times. The chain joins TRBV4-3 to TRBJ1-4, with 8 bases aligning to TRBD1. V shed 0 bases and J 11 bases; nucleotides not matched to a gene: 8. The CDR3 spans 15 residues. Germline CDR1 is LGHNA and CDR2 is YSLEER. The CDR3 here is CASSQDRQGTEKLFF. The CDR3 region has the DNA TGCGCCAGCAGCCAAGATAGACAGGGGACTGAGAAACTGTTTTTT.

The genes are TRBV27 and TRBJ1-2; no firm D call. CDR1 is MNHEY, CDR2 SMNVEV, per germline (reference sequence). The ends were cut back, 0 bases at V and 6 bases at J, with 8 bases in the middle. The CDR3 is made up of 13 amino acids. Here the CDR3 reads CASSLSGRNGYTF. The CDR3 DNA reads TGTGCCAGCAGTTTATCAGGCAGGAATGGCTACACCTTC.

V is TRBV18 and J is TRBJ1-6; D is uncertain. Trimming stripped 5 bases from V and 9 bases from J, with 17 bases between. The CDR3 loop spans 15 amino acids. CDR1 and CDR2 (germline): KGHSH, LQKENI. As DNA, the CDR3 is TGTGCCAGCTCAGACACACCCTCAAAAGGTTCACCCCTCCACTTT. Its protein product is CASSDTPSKGSPLHF.

A few counts support this clone. The gene calls are TRBV28 and TRBJ1-1; D possibly corresponds to TRBD1 (6 bases). Germline V CDR1 and CDR2: MDHEN, SYDVKM. The V end was cut by 5 bases, the J end by 4 bases, with 14 bases between. The CDR3 has 14 amino acids. The CDR3 nucleotides are TGTGCCAGCAGTCATCAGGGGATCGTCACTGAAGCTTTCTTT. This sequence encodes CASSHQGIVTEAFF.

This clone was seen only once. The chain uses TRBV11-2 and TRBJ2-3, with a possible D match to TRBD1 (5 bases). Trimming pared 1 base from V and 6 bases from J, leaving 17 bases between. The germline gives CDR1 SGHAT, CDR2 FQNNGV. This CDR3 spans 16 amino acids. The CDR3 nucleotides read TGTGCCAGCAGCTTAGTTCTTGGGGCCCTTACCGATACGCAGTATTTT. It specifies CASSLVLGALTDTQYF.

This clone turned up a few times. V usage is TRBV5-1 and J usage is TRBJ1-3; 7 bases align to TRBD1. Germline values: CDR1 SGHRS, CDR2 YFSETQ. The CDR3 loop spans 17 amino acids. V was pared by 3 bases and J by 0 bases, with 9 bases of the junction left unmatched. Here the CDR3 reads CASSSRGTSFSGNTIYF. The CDR3 DNA follows: TGCGCCAGCAGCTCCAGGGGGACCTCTTTCTCTGGAAACACCATATATTTT. Variable domain in full (rest from reference TRBV5-1 and TRBJ1-3): KAGVTQTPRYLIKTRGQQVTLSCSPISGHRSVSWYQQTPGQGLQFLFEYFSETQRNKGNFPGRFSGRQFSNSRSEMNVSTLELGDSALYLCASSSRGTSFSGNTIYFGEGSWLTVV.

This chain uses TRBV30 with TRBJ2-7; D unresolved. Looked up from germline, CDR1 is GTSNPN and CDR2 is SVGIG (reference sequence). This CDR3 has 13 residues. V lost 2 bases and J 1 base, leaving 9 bases between the germline ends. The CDR3 coding sequence is TGTGCCTGGAGTCCAACCTATTCCTACGAGCAGTACTTC. It codes for CAWSPTYSYEQYF. The full variable domain, its missing parts supplied by reference TRBV30 and TRBJ2-7, is SQTIHQWPATLVQPVGSPLSLECTVEGTSNPNLYWYRQAAGRGLQLLFYSVGIGQISSEVPQNLSASRPQDRQFILSSKKLLLSDSGFYLCAWSPTYSYEQYFGPGTRLTVT.

This clone was counted a single time. This rearrangement joins TRBV14 to TRBJ1-4; D is undetermined. The CDR3 is 14 residues long. Germline loops: CDR1 SGHDN, CDR2 FVKESK. V was pared by 4 bases and J by 8 bases, with 14 bases between. The CDR3 DNA reads as TGTGCCAGCAGCCGAGGAAGTACCCGGGAAAAACTGTTTTTT. This gives the protein CASSRGSTREKLFF.

The chain combines TRBV4-2 with TRBJ2-7; 8 nucleotides line up with TRBD2. Germline CDR1 and CDR2: LGHNA and YNFKEQ. With 4 bases clipped from V and 6 bases from J, the junction kept 5 bases outside the gene matches. CDR3 length equals 13 residues. The CDR3 protein is CASSRGTRGEQYF. CDR3 nucleotide sequence: TGTGCCAGCAGCCGCGGGACTAGGGGCGAGCAGTACTTC.

The chain carries TRBV5-1 and TRBJ1-3, with D hard to call. Germline lookup yields CDR1 SGHRS and CDR2 YFSETQ. CDR3 length: 13 residues. Trimming left V 7 bases short and J 0 bases short, with 8 bases between. The CDR3 is CASSPGSGNTIYF. The CDR3 region has the DNA TGCGCCAGCTCCCCGGGCTCTGGAAACACCATATATTTT.

The chain is built from TRBV6-4 and TRBJ2-1, with a tentative D call TRBD1 (5 bases). Germline CDR1 and CDR2: MRHNA and SNTAGT. The germline V and J ends were trimmed by 2 bases and 0 bases, with 5 bases remaining between them. The CDR3 length is 14 residues. CDR3 coding DNA: TGTGCCAGCAGTGACGACAGCTCCTACAATGAGCAGTTCTTC. Encoded protein: CASSDDSSYNEQFF.

In this sample, this clone turned up once. The chain links TRBV5-4 to TRBJ2-2; 9 nucleotides match TRBD1. The V segment lost 4 bases and the J segment 7 bases; nucleotides outside the gene matches: 8. Germline CDR1 reads SGHNT; CDR2 reads YYREEE (reference sequence). The CDR3 contains 15 residues. The CDR3 is CASSPWDRAFGELFF. The CDR3, as DNA: TGTGCCAGCAGCCCTTGGGACAGGGCTTTCGGGGAGCTGTTTTTT.

This clone was found once. This chain uses TRBV9 with TRBJ2-1; the D gene is possibly TRBD2 (6 bases). CDR3 length: 15 residues. Trimming left V 4 bases short and J 4 bases short, with 15 bases between. The V gene's germline CDR1 is SGDLS and CDR2 YYNGEE. Written as DNA, the CDR3 is TGTGCCAGCAGCTCCCGGCGCGGGGATTACAATGAGCAGTTCTTC. The encoded protein is CASSSRRGDYNEQFF.

V gene TRBV6-5 combines with J gene TRBJ2-5; tentatively, D is TRBD2 (5 bases). The CDR3 sequence is 14 residues long. Germline lookup yields CDR1 MNHEY and CDR2 SVGAGI. Trimming took off 6 bases at V and 5 bases at J, with 16 bases between the two ends. This chain's CDR3 is CASSYLSRAETQYF. The CDR3 region has the DNA TGTGCCAGCAGCTACCTCTCGAGGGCGGAGACCCAGTACTTC.

The V and J genes are TRBV5-1 and TRBJ1-2, with 9 bases that match TRBD1. J lost 8 bases, V lost 4 bases, and 15 bases had no gene match. The germline CDR1 and CDR2 sequences are SGHRS and YFSETQ. CDR3 length equals 16 residues. The CDR3 bases are TGCGCCAGCAGCAAACCCGGGACAGGGCCTAGTCAAGGCTACACCTTC. It yields the protein CASSKPGTGPSQGYTF.

The rearrangement uses TRBV4-2 and TRBJ1-6, with 9 positions matching TRBD1. V was clipped by 0 bases and J by 9 bases; unmatched bases: 9. The CDR3 loop spans 17 amino acids. The germline V gene encodes CDR1 LGHNA and CDR2 YNFKEQ. The CDR3 protein is CASSQERGQGWASPLHF. Written as DNA, the CDR3 is TGTGCCAGCAGCCAAGAAAGAGGACAGGGGTGGGCTTCACCCCTCCACTTT.

The chain links TRBV7-6 to TRBJ2-2; TRBD1 aligns across 8 bases. This CDR3 contains 17 residues. J gave up 6 bases and V 0 bases, and 9 bases lay outside the gene matches. The germline gives CDR1 SGHVS, CDR2 FNYEAQ. DNA of the CDR3: TGTGCCAGCAGCTTAGCGGTGGCAGGGGGCCCTCCCGGGGAGCTGTTTTTT. It yields the protein CASSLAVAGGPPGELFF.